Following are 26 T cell receptor beta chains from one sample sequenced in a study of spatial heterogeneity in lung cancer. The time point was: sample taken at primary tumor resection. No cells were sorted before sequencing. The whole RNA sequenced was extracted from tumor, nontumor lung or frozen PBMC. TCRdb ran MiXCR on the 5' RACE reads and lists one entry per CDR3 protein. The sample consists of about 48,000 distinct CDR3 sequences, about 5.8% of them appearing once. The sequences come from PBMCs, collected at surgery. These receptors all come from a male donor with early-stage non-small cell lung cancer.

This clonotype was found many times. The genes are TRBV7-6 and TRBJ2-3; D possibly corresponds to TRBD1 (6 bases). The CDR3 extends over 15 amino acids. Looked up from germline, CDR1 is SGHVS and CDR2 is FNYEAQ. With 5 bases removed from V and 2 bases from J, the gap between germline ends came to 14 bases. The CDR3 DNA reads TGTGCCAGCAGCCCGTTTCAGGGGCACACAGATACGCAGTATTTT. Amino acids: CASSPFQGHTDTQYF.

This clonotype was picked up many times. J is TRBJ2-7 and V is TRBV15; 7 positions agree with TRBD1. The V segment lost 3 bases and the J segment 5 bases; nucleotides outside the gene matches: 7. Germline V gene sequence: CDR1 LNHNV, CDR2 YYDKDF (reference sequence). CDR3 length: 14 residues. CDR3 sequence: CATSSETGNNEQYF. For the CDR3, the DNA is TGTGCCACCAGCAGTGAGACAGGGAACAACGAGCAGTACTTC.

The chain joins TRBV28 to TRBJ2-7; D gene unclear. The V and J ends lost 4 bases and 4 bases respectively, with 5 bases between them. Germline loops: CDR1 MDHEN, CDR2 SYDVKM. The CDR3 is 11 amino acids. This CDR3 is CASSWGYEQYF. The CDR3 coding sequence is TGTGCCAGCAGTTGGGGATACGAGCAGTACTTC.

This clonotype was counted at least ten times. This chain connects TRBV7-2 to TRBJ2-1, with D perhaps TRBD2 (5 bases). This CDR3 is built from 16 residues. Trimming left V 5 bases short and J 1 base short, with 15 bases between. Germline assignment: CDR1 SGHTA and CDR2 FQGNSA. DNA for the CDR3: TGTGCCAGCAGCGTGCAGCGGATAAGTTCCTACAATGAGCAGTTCTTC. This translates into CASSVQRISSYNEQFF.

This clonotype was counted a few times. The V call is TRBV5-1, the J call TRBJ2-2; the D is unclear. Trimming cost V 0 bases and J 4 bases, with 4 bases left between them. Germline loops: CDR1 SGHRS, CDR2 YFSETQ. The CDR3 has 13 residues. CDR3 bases: TGCGCCAGCAGCTTGGTCCCCACCGGGGAGCTGTTTTTT. Its translation: CASSLVPTGELFF.

This clonotype was observed many times. The CDR3 region is CASSARLAGPYEQYF. The CDR3 DNA reads as TGTGCCAGCAGCGCCAGACTAGCGGGCCCCTACGAGCAGTACTTC. This chain connects TRBV11-1 to TRBJ2-7; 10 bases align to TRBD2. V dropped 5 bases and J dropped 2; count of bases not matched to a gene: 6. From germline, CDR1 is SGHAT and CDR2 FQDESV (reference sequence). The CDR3 sequence is 15 residues long. Full variable domain (missing parts from reference TRBV11-1 and TRBJ2-7): EAEVAQSPRYKITEKSQAVAFWCDPISGHATLYWYRQILGQGPELLVQFQDESVVDDSQLPKDRFSAERLKGVDSTLKIQPAELGDSAMYLCASSARLAGPYEQYFGPGTRLTVT.

The sample holds many counts of this clonotype. The chain employs TRBV9 and TRBJ2-7; D is ambiguous. This CDR3 contains 15 residues. Trimming removed 0 bases at V and 0 bases at J, with 10 bases between. CDR1 is SGDLS, CDR2 YYNGEE, per germline. The CDR3 here is CASSVDLSPSYEQYF. CDR3 nucleotides: TGTGCCAGCAGCGTAGACCTTTCCCCCTCCTACGAGCAGTACTTC.

This clonotype was counted many times. The V call is TRBV20-1, the J call TRBJ2-3; TRBD2 matches at 10 bases. Germline CDR1 DFQATT, CDR2 SNEGSKA (reference sequence). There are 15 residues in the CDR3. V was pared by 2 bases and J by 4 bases, with 6 bases of the junction left unmatched. The CDR3 here is CSARLAGAQPDTQYF. CDR3 nucleotide sequence: TGCAGTGCTAGACTAGCGGGAGCTCAGCCAGATACGCAGTATTTT.

This clonotype has a count of ten or more. This chain connects TRBV7-9 to TRBJ1-5, with 7 bases lining up with TRBD1. This CDR3 contains 14 residues. From germline, CDR1 is SEHNR and CDR2 FQNEAQ (reference sequence). The V and J ends lost 4 bases and 7 bases, in that order; junction bases with no gene match: 7. The CDR3 here is CASSSDRREQPQHF. The CDR3 DNA follows: TGTGCCAGCAGCTCGGACAGGAGAGAACAGCCCCAGCATTTT.

This clonotype was counted ten times or more. The CDR3 nucleotides are TGTGCTAGTGGCTCCGGAACCGAGCAAGAGACCCAGTACTTC. Its protein is CASGSGTEQETQYF. The chain employs TRBV12-5 and TRBJ2-5; D not resolved. With 6 bases removed from V and 2 bases from J, the gap between germline ends came to 13 bases. CDR1 is LGHNT, CDR2 FRNRAP, per germline. CDR3 length: 14 amino acids.

This clonotype was seen at least ten times. The chain carries TRBV12-3 or TRBV12-4 and TRBJ2-4; 11 bases align to TRBD2. The CDR3 has 16 residues. J lost 0 bases, V lost 5 bases, and 3 bases had no gene match. This chain's CDR3 is CASSNSGREAKNIQYF. CDR3 bases: TGTGCCAGCAGTAATAGCGGGAGGGAAGCCAAAAACATTCAGTACTTC.

This clonotype was seen repeatedly, ten times or more. This sequence joins TRBV20-1 and TRBJ2-1; the match to TRBD2 covers 8 bases. Germline assignment: CDR1 DFQATT and CDR2 SNEGSKA (reference sequence). The CDR3 spans 16 residues. V gave up 0 bases and J gave up 8 bases; unmatched junction bases: 12. CDR3 protein: CSARDSGREAVDEQFF. The DNA for the CDR3 is TGCAGTGCTAGAGATTCAGGGCGGGAGGCCGTCGATGAGCAGTTCTTC.

This clonotype was detected ten times or more. This chain links TRBV18 with TRBJ2-5; D is perhaps TRBD2 (6 bases). This CDR3 contains 13 residues. The germline V and J ends were trimmed by 3 bases and 1 base, with 6 bases remaining between them. Per the germline V gene, CDR1 is KGHSH and CDR2 is LQKENI. In DNA form, the CDR3 reads TGTGCCAGCTCACCCGGGGGCCAAGAGACCCAGTACTTC. This sequence encodes CASSPGGQETQYF.

This clonotype appeared many times. The chain uses TRBV5-1 and TRBJ2-5; 7 bases match TRBD1. Trimming removed 2 bases from V and 4 bases from J; junction bases left unmatched: 5. This CDR3 comprises 14 residues. Germline CDR1 and CDR2: SGHRS and YFSETQ. CDR3 sequence (DNA): TGCGCCAGCAGCTTACCAAACAGGGGAGAGACCCAGTACTTC. Translating it yields CASSLPNRGETQYF.

Many counts were recorded for this clonotype. The V and J genes are TRBV9 and TRBJ2-7, with TRBD1 matching over 7 bases. The CDR3 covers 15 residues. CDR1 is SGDLS and CDR2 is YYNGEE in the germline V gene. V shed 0 bases and J 3 bases; nucleotides not matched to a gene: 6. CDR3 loop: CASSVEGTEYYEQYF. The CDR3, as DNA: TGTGCCAGCAGCGTAGAGGGGACAGAGTACTACGAGCAGTACTTC.

This chain links TRBV5-1 with TRBJ2-1; 8 bases are a match to TRBD2. V was clipped by 0 bases and J by 8 bases; unmatched bases: 7. The CDR3 length is 15 residues. Germline V lookup: CDR1 SGHRS, CDR2 YFSETQ. CDR3 region: CASSLGSGSGDEQFF. The CDR3 coding sequence is TGCGCCAGCAGCTTGGGGAGCGGGAGTGGGGATGAGCAGTTCTTC. Full variable domain (missing parts from reference TRBV5-1 and TRBJ2-1): KAGVTQTPRYLIKTRGQQVTLSCSPISGHRSVSWYQQTPGQGLQFLFEYFSETQRNKGNFPGRFSGRQFSNSRSEMNVSTLELGDSALYLCASSLGSGSGDEQFFGPGTRLTVL.

The count of this clonotype is one. Likely a read error: the CDR3 ends without its conserved phenylalanine or tryptophan. V usage is TRBV12-3 or TRBV12-4 and J usage is TRBJ2-1, with TRBD1 identical over 8 bases. The CDR3 length is 14 residues. With V trimmed by 2 bases and J by 6 bases, 3 bases remained unmatched. CDR3 bases: TGTGCCAGCAGTTTACAGGGGGCTCGCAATGAGCAGTTCTCC. Amino acids: CASSLQGARNEQFS.

The chain couples TRBV9 to TRBJ1-1; no firm D call. The CDR3 spans 12 residues. The V end was cut by 4 bases, the J end by 6 bases, with 10 bases between. Germline CDR1 and CDR2: SGDLS and YYNGEE. This CDR3 is CASSPQGPEAFF. CDR3 nucleotides: TGTGCCAGCAGCCCCCAAGGGCCTGAAGCTTTCTTT.

This clonotype was recorded many times. This chain joins TRBV6-5 and TRBJ1-2, with D unresolved. Germline V gene lookup returns CDR1 MNHEY and CDR2 SVGAGI. With 2 bases removed from V and 5 bases from J, the gap between germline ends came to 9 bases. This CDR3 region has 13 residues. The CDR3 nucleotides read TGTGCCAGCAGTTACGGCCCCGATTATGGCTACACCTTC. It yields the protein CASSYGPDYGYTF.

This clonotype was counted only a few times. The rearrangement joins TRBV6-6 to TRBJ1-5; D unresolved. Germline V gene data show CDR1 as MNHNY and CDR2 as SVGAGI (reference sequence). This CDR3 contains 13 residues. Between the trimmed V and J ends, which lost 5 bases and 10 bases, there was a span of 15 bases. The CDR3 reads CASSPGAYSPQHF. As DNA, the CDR3 is TGTGCCAGCAGTCCCGGAGCCTACTCACCCCAGCATTTT.

This clonotype was seen repeatedly, ten times or more. This rearrangement joins TRBV7-9 to TRBJ2-1; a weak D match, TRBD1 (5 bases). The germline CDR1 and CDR2 sequences are SEHNR and FQNEAQ (reference sequence). V shed 0 bases and J shed 6 bases, with 12 bases lying between them. The CDR3 has 15 amino acids. In nucleotides, the CDR3 is TGTGCCAGCAGCTTAGCGCAGGGAAAGGTCAATGAGCAGTTCTTC. Amino acid sequence: CASSLAQGKVNEQFF.

This clonotype was found many times. This rearrangement joins TRBV6-5 to TRBJ2-5; maybe TRBD1 (5 bases). Trimming stripped 0 bases from V and 3 bases from J, with 8 bases between. Germline V lookup: CDR1 MNHEY, CDR2 SVGAGI. The CDR3 is made up of 14 amino acids. CDR3 sequence reads: CASSYSYRKETQYF. The CDR3 nucleotides read TGTGCCAGCAGTTACTCGTACAGGAAAGAGACCCAGTACTTC.

This clonotype appeared many times. The chain has TRBV28 and TRBJ2-7, with D possibly matching TRBD2 (5 bases). Trimming took off 3 bases at V and 6 bases at J, with 9 bases between the two ends. The CDR3 is 12 residues long. CDR1 and CDR2 (germline): MDHEN, SYDVKM. CDR3 bases: TGTGCCAGCAGTTTGGAGACTACCGAGCAGTACTTC. Translation gives CASSLETTEQYF. Complete variable domain (other parts from reference TRBV28 and TRBJ2-7): DVKVTQSSRYLVKRTGEKVFLECVQDMDHENMFWYRQDPGLGLRLIYFSYDVKMKEKGDIPEGYSVSREKKERFSLILESASTNQTSMYLCASSLETTEQYFGPGTRLTVT.

This chain joins TRBV7-2 and TRBJ1-6; D is unclear. This CDR3 is 15 amino acids long. Germline V gives CDR1 SGHTA, CDR2 FQGNSA. Trimming left V 5 bases short and J 3 bases short, with 11 bases between. In DNA, the CDR3 is TGTGCCAGCAGCGAGAGATCGGACTATAATTCACCCCTCCACTTT. It codes for CASSERSDYNSPLHF.

This clonotype occurred many times. This chain joins TRBV5-4 and TRBJ2-7; 13 bases are shared with TRBD2. The CDR3 spans 15 residues. V trimming: 4 bases; J trimming: 7 bases; junction bases outside the gene matches: 8. The germline V gene encodes CDR1 SGHNT and CDR2 YYREEE (reference sequence). The CDR3 bases are TGTGCCAGCAGCCCCGGGACTAGCGGGACGGGGGAGCAGTACTTC. The encoded protein is CASSPGTSGTGEQYF. The entire variable domain, with the rest obtained from reference TRBV5-4 and TRBJ2-7, is as follows: ETGVTQSPTHLIKTRGQQVTLRCSSQSGHNTVSWYQQALGQGPQFIFQYYREEENGRGNFPPRFSGLQFPNYSSELNVNALELDDSALYLCASSPGTSGTGEQYFGPGTRLTVT.

This clonotype was detected ten times or more. The rearrangement joins TRBV20-1 to TRBJ2-3, with 12 positions matching TRBD2. J was trimmed by 1 base and V by 4 bases; bases with no gene match: 3. Germline CDR1 is DFQATT and CDR2 is SNEGSKA (reference sequence). The CDR3 loop spans 15 amino acids. This chain's CDR3 is CSATGLAGRTDTQYF. The CDR3 nucleotides read TGCAGTGCTACCGGACTAGCGGGACGCACAGATACGCAGTATTTT.